This TCR beta chain was retrieved from a study of somatic mutations in cytotoxic T cells in rheumatoid arthritis. Whole-study findings and limits: Within 8 of 65 patients, the single biggest CD8+ clone made up more than 20% of CD8+ cells.

As to this clone: Antigen: not known.

Assay: immunoSEQ multiplex PCR; the TCRdb copy retains only in-frame clones and omits some. The table shows around 20,000 clones, with about 85% occurring only once. The CDR3 sequence is 15 residues long. The germline gives CDR1 MDHEN, CDR2 SYDVKM. V lost 5 bases and J lost 8; bases outside the gene matches: 10. Sequencing input: CD8+ T cells sorted from blood. This TCR was sampled from a man younger than 30 with rheumatoid arthritis. The chain has TRBV28 and TRBJ1-4, with 8 bases identical to TRBD1. The CDR3, as DNA: TGTGCCAGCAGTCAACCAGGGGGCACTTGGGAAAAACTGTTTTTT. Residues: CASSQPGGTWEKLFF.